The 8 T cell receptor beta chains below all came from one sample that was sequenced in a study of blood T cell repertoires in COVID-19. Clones were sequenced by immunoSEQ multiplex PCR, and TCRdb holds only the in-frame ones, with some missing. The table includes some 80,000 clones, 90% detected once. Sequencing was performed on peripheral blood. These TCRs come from a human donor in a cohort sampled during active COVID-19.

The CDR3: CASSMGHEQYF. Here the CDR3 DNA reads TGTGCCAGTAGTATGGGGCACGAGCAGTACTTC. The chain couples TRBV19 to TRBJ2-7; D perhaps matches TRBD1 (5 bases). Deletions cut 3 bases from V and 5 bases from J, with 5 bases between. Germline V gene data show CDR1 as LNHDA and CDR2 as SQIVND (reference sequence). CDR3 length: 11 amino acids.

This sequence joins TRBV12-5 and TRBJ2-3, with TRBD2 as a possible D gene (6 bases). Germline V gene data show CDR1 as LGHNT and CDR2 as FRNRAP. This CDR3 spans 14 amino acids. V was shortened by 7 bases and J by 0 bases, with 11 bases between the two germline ends. CDR3: CASEDYPSTDTQYF. CDR3 DNA: TGTGCTAGTGAGGACTACCCAAGCACAGATACGCAGTATTTT.

V usage is TRBV27 and J usage is TRBJ2-5; the match to TRBD2 covers 10 bases. This CDR3 has 15 residues. Germline V gene sequence: CDR1 MNHEY, CDR2 SMNVEV (reference sequence). V was pared by 4 bases and J by 3 bases, with 5 bases of the junction left unmatched. The CDR3 is CASSSPAGGKETQYF. DNA of the CDR3: TGTGCCAGCAGTTCACCAGCGGGAGGGAAAGAGACCCAGTACTTC.

V usage is TRBV2 and J usage is TRBJ2-1; TRBD2 agrees at 12 bases. CDR1 is SNHLY and CDR2 is FYNNEI in the germline V gene. The CDR3 consists of 15 residues. Trimming cost V 7 bases and J 8 bases; bases outside gene matches: 9. The chain's CDR3 is CASKVASGGADEQFF. In DNA form, the CDR3 reads TGTGCCAGCAAAGTGGCTAGCGGGGGGGCAGATGAGCAGTTCTTC.

This chain connects TRBV6-5 to TRBJ2-1; the match to TRBD1 covers 9 bases. V shed 4 bases, J shed 1 base, and the junction held 5 bases outside the gene matches. This CDR3 region has 16 residues. CDR1 is MNHEY, CDR2 SVGAGI, per germline. CDR3 protein: CASSSSDRGSYNEQFF. For the CDR3, the DNA is TGTGCCAGCAGTTCCTCGGACAGGGGTTCCTACAATGAGCAGTTCTTC.

The chain has TRBV6-4 and TRBJ2-3, with 9 bases identical to TRBD1. V dropped 2 bases and J dropped 4; count of bases not matched to a gene: 7. The germline V gene has CDR1 MRHNA and CDR2 SNTAGT. The CDR3 is 16 residues long. The CDR3, as DNA: TGTGCCAGCAGTGACGGGACAGGGTCCAGCGCAGATACGCAGTATTTT. Protein: CASSDGTGSSADTQYF.

This clone came up once. DNA for the CDR3: TGCGCCAGCAGCCAGACTAGCGGGAATTTCCACGAGCAGTACTTC. Translating it yields CASSQTSGNFHEQYF. This chain links TRBV4-3 with TRBJ2-7; TRBD2 aligns across 11 bases. The length of the CDR3 is 15 residues. With 3 bases clipped from V and 5 bases from J, the junction kept 6 bases outside the gene matches. The germline V gene encodes CDR1 LGHNA and CDR2 YSLEER.

The chain carries TRBV29-1 and TRBJ2-3; 9 bases fit TRBD1. Germline lookup yields CDR1 SQVTM and CDR2 ANQGSEA. The V and J ends lost 4 bases and 7 bases, in that order; junction bases with no gene match: 6. This CDR3 contains 13 residues. The CDR3 loop reads CSVADRGLNTQYF. The CDR3 nucleotides read TGCAGCGTTGCGGACAGGGGTTTGAATACGCAGTATTTT.